These 15 T cell receptor beta chains were sequenced from one sample in a study of blood T cell repertoires in COVID-19. The assay was immunoSEQ multiplex PCR, and TCRdb's table has in-frame clones only and misses some. This table has fewer than 300,000 clones, more than 85% appearing once. Material for sequencing was peripheral blood. The source of these receptors is a woman aged 25 to 39 with COVID-19, enrolled during active disease.

This chain links TRBV30 with TRBJ2-2; a possible D gene is TRBD2 (6 bases). The V gene lost 1 base and the J gene lost 3 bases, with 9 bases spanning the gap. Germline assignment: CDR1 GTSNPN and CDR2 SVGIG (reference sequence). The CDR3 totals 14 residues. The CDR3 loop is CAWSGGTHTGELFF. As DNA, the CDR3 is TGTGCCTGGAGTGGAGGGACTCACACCGGGGAGCTGTTTTTT.

This chain joins TRBV27 and TRBJ1-5; D uncertain. This CDR3 spans 13 amino acids. Germline CDR1 MNHEY, CDR2 SMNVEV (reference sequence). Trimming took off 0 bases at V and 6 bases at J, with 6 bases between the two ends. The CDR3 reads CASSLSFSQPQHF. The DNA for the CDR3 is TGTGCCAGCAGTTTATCGTTCTCTCAGCCCCAGCATTTT.

The CDR3, as DNA: TGTGCCAGCAGCACGAGGACAGCTGGGGCCAACGTCCTGACTTTC. Its protein is CASSTRTAGANVLTF. The chain has TRBV11-1 and TRBJ2-6; tentatively, D is TRBD1 (6 bases). Germline lookup yields CDR1 SGHAT and CDR2 FQDESV (reference sequence). This CDR3 spans 15 amino acids. The V end was cut by 5 bases, the J end by 2 bases, with 10 bases between. The entire variable domain, with the rest obtained from reference TRBV11-1 and TRBJ2-6, is as follows: EAEVAQSPRYKITEKSQAVAFWCDPISGHATLYWYRQILGQGPELLVQFQDESVVDDSQLPKDRFSAERLKGVDSTLKIQPAELGDSAMYLCASSTRTAGANVLTFGAGSRLTVL.

This clone was picked up one time. This rearrangement joins TRBV7-8 to TRBJ2-1, with TRBD2 matching over 7 bases. Germline V lookup: CDR1 SGHVS, CDR2 FQNEAQ. With 5 bases clipped from V and 4 bases from J, the junction kept 2 bases outside the gene matches. The length of the CDR3 is 13 residues. The CDR3, as DNA: TGTGCCAGCAGCAGCGGGACTTACAATGAGCAGTTCTTC. The encoded protein is CASSSGTYNEQFF.

This clone was found once. The chain has TRBV10-3 and TRBJ2-7, with D possibly matching TRBD1 (6 bases). V was pared by 4 bases and J by 5 bases, with 12 bases between. This CDR3 is 13 amino acids long. Looked up from germline, CDR1 is ENHRY and CDR2 is SYGVKD. CDR3 sequence (DNA): TGTGCCATCAGTGGGGGGCTTCGCGACGAGCAGTACTTC. It yields the protein CAISGGLRDEQYF.

The genes are TRBV10-1 and TRBJ2-1; 10 nucleotides align to TRBD2. With 4 bases clipped from V and 4 bases from J, the junction kept 10 bases outside the gene matches. Looked up from germline, CDR1 is WNHNN and CDR2 is SYGVQD (reference sequence). The CDR3 is made up of 17 amino acids. The CDR3 loop reads CASSGKREGRAYNEQFF. DNA of the CDR3: TGCGCCAGCAGTGGAAAGCGGGAGGGCCGCGCTTACAATGAGCAGTTCTTC.

This sequence joins TRBV7-9 and TRBJ2-5, with D uncertain. The CDR3 length is 15 residues. Germline CDR1 and CDR2: SEHNR and FQNEAQ (reference sequence). V was cut by 1 base and J by 4 bases, with 13 bases left in between. The CDR3: CASSLGATTRETQYF. The CDR3, as DNA: TGTGCCAGCAGCTTAGGAGCTACCACCCGAGAGACCCAGTACTTC.

This chain uses TRBV28 with TRBJ1-5; no clear D gene. Between the trimmed V and J ends, which lost 3 bases and 3 bases, there was a span of 12 bases. This CDR3 has 15 residues. Germline V gene sequence: CDR1 MDHEN, CDR2 SYDVKM. CDR3 region: CASSFLVRINQPQHF. The CDR3 region has the DNA TGTGCCAGCAGTTTTCTCGTGCGGATCAATCAGCCCCAGCATTTT.

The chain has TRBV21-1 and TRBJ1-1; the D segment call TRBD1 is taken from the table without a DNA check. TRBV21-1 is a pseudogene. This CDR3 comprises 14 residues. The chain's CDR3 is CASSKGSRNTEAFF. The DNA for the CDR3 is TGTGCCAGCAGCAAAGGTTCCAGGAACACTGAAGCTTTCTTT.

V usage is TRBV13 and J usage is TRBJ1-4; D not certain. The ends were cut back, 1 base at V and 0 bases at J, with 9 bases in the middle. This CDR3 region has 16 residues. Germline lookup yields CDR1 PRHDT and CDR2 FYEKMQ (reference sequence). DNA of the CDR3: TGTGCCAGCAGCTTAGCCTCTTATGCAACTAATGAAAAACTGTTTTTT. It encodes CASSLASYATNEKLFF.

The chain has TRBV15 and TRBJ2-1; a possible D gene is TRBD1 (6 bases). This CDR3 has 13 residues. V was shortened by 5 bases and J by 9 bases, with 14 bases between the two germline ends. The germline V gene encodes CDR1 LNHNV and CDR2 YYDKDF (reference sequence). CDR3 nucleotide sequence: TGTGCCACCAGCGGAAGGGGGTTCCCTGAGCAGTTCTTC. Translating it yields CATSGRGFPEQFF.

This clone was observed a single time. The chain links TRBV10-2 to TRBJ1-2, with D tentatively TRBD1 (5 bases). Trimming cost V 2 bases and J 4 bases, with 14 bases left between them. Germline lookup yields CDR1 WSHSY and CDR2 SAAADI. The CDR3 sequence is 15 residues long. The CDR3 is CASSEGAGYSYGYTF. CDR3 bases: TGCGCCAGCAGTGAGGGGGCAGGGTATTCCTATGGCTACACCTTC.

The chain joins TRBV14 to TRBJ2-7, with D unresolved. The germline V and J ends were trimmed by 3 bases and 2 bases, with 14 bases remaining between them. CDR3 length: 15 amino acids. The V gene's germline CDR1 is SGHDN and CDR2 FVKESK. CDR3 in DNA: TGTGCCAGCAGCCACTTCGCGTCTGAAACCTACGAGCAGTACTTC. This codes for CASSHFASETYEQYF.

In this sample, this clone turned up once. The J gene is TRBJ1-5, the V gene TRBV5-5; maybe TRBD1 (5 bases). CDR1 is SGHKS and CDR2 is YYEKEE in the germline V gene (reference sequence). Trimming removed 0 bases from V and 7 bases from J, with 5 bases in between. CDR3 size: 12 residues. The CDR3 DNA reads as TGTGCCAGCAGCTTGGAGGGGCAGCCCCAGCATTTT. It encodes CASSLEGQPQHF.

In its sample, this clone was seen once. The chain couples TRBV3-1 (or the pseudogene TRBV3-2) to TRBJ2-5; D might be TRBD1 (6 bases). Trimming took off 0 bases at V and 5 bases at J, with 10 bases between the two ends. Germline assignment: CDR1 LGHDT and CDR2 YNNKEL (reference sequence). This CDR3 region has 14 residues. CDR3: CASSQEFQGETQYF. Written as DNA, the CDR3 is TGTGCCAGCAGCCAAGAGTTCCAGGGGGAGACCCAGTACTTC.